This T cell receptor (beta chain) derives from a study of identifying expanded T cells in peripheral blood. TCRdb keeps only in-frame clones here, not all; method: immunoSEQ multiplex PCR. The sample records under 70,000 clones, around 87% being singletons. This CDR3 comprises 14 residues. Trimming stripped 4 bases from V and 3 bases from J, with 13 bases between. Germline loops: CDR1 SGHDN, CDR2 FVKESK. V is TRBV14 and J is TRBJ2-7, with D perhaps assigned TRBD1 or TRBD2 (5 bases each). The receptor was derived from a person between 18 and 75 years old in good health. The sequencing sample was made of blood. CDR3 nucleotides: TGTGCCAGCAGCCCGCTTGGGGGAGACTACGAGCAGTACTTC. As protein: CASSPLGGDYEQYF.